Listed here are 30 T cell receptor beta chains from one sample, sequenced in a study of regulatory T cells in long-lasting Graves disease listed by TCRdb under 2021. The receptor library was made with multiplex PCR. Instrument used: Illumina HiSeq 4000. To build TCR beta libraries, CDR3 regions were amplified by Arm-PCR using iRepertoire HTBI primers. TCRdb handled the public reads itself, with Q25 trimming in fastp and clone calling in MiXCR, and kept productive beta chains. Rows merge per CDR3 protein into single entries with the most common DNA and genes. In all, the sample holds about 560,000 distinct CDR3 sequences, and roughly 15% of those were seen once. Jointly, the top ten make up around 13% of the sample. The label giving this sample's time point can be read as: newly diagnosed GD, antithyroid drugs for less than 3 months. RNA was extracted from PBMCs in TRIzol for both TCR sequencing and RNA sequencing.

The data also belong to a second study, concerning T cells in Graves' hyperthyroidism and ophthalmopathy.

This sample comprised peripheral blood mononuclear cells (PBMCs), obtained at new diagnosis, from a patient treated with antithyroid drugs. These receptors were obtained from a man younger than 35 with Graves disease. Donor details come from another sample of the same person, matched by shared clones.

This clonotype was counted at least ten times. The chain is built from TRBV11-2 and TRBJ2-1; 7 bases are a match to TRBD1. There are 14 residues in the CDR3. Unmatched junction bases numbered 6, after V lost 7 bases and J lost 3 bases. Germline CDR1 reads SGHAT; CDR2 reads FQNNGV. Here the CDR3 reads CASTTGTLYNEQFF. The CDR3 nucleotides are TGTGCCAGCACGACAGGGACCCTCTACAATGAGCAGTTCTTC. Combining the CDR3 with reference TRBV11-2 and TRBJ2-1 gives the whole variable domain EAGVAQSPRYKIIEKRQSVAFWCNPISGHATLYWYQQILGQGPKLLIQFQNNGVVDDSQLPKDRFSAERLKGVDSTLKIQPAKLEDSAVYLCASTTGTLYNEQFFGPGTRLTVL.

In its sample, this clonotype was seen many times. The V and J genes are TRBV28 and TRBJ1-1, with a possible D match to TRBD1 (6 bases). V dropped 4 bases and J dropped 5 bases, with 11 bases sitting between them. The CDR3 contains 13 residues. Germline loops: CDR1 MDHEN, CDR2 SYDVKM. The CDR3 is CASSSGAQTEAFF. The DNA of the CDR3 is TGTGCCAGCAGTTCGGGGGCTCAGACTGAAGCTTTCTTT.

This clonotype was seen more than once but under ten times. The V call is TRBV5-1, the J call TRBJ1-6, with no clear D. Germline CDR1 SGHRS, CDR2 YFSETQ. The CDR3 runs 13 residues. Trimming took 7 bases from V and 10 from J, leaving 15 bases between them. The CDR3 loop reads CASRTVFGSPLHF. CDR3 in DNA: TGCGCCAGCCGAACGGTCTTTGGGTCACCCCTCCACTTT.

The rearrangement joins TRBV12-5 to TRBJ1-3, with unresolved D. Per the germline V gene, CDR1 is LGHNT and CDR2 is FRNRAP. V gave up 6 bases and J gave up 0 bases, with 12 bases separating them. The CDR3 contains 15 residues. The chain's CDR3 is CASGASGPSGNTIYF. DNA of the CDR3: TGTGCTAGTGGGGCGTCAGGTCCCTCTGGAAACACCATATATTTT.

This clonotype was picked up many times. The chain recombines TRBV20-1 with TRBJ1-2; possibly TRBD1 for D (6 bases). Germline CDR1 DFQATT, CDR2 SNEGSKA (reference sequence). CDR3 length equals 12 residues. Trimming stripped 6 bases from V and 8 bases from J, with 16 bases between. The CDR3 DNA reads TGCAGTGCGAGCCAGGGGCAGGTCGGCTACACCTTC. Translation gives CSASQGQVGYTF.

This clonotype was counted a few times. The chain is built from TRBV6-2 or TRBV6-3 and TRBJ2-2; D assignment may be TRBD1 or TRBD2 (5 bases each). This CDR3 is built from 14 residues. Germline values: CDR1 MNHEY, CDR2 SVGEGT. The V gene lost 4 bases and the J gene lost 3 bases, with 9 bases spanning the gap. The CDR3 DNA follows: TGTGCCAGCAGTTGGGGGACGTACACCGGGGAGCTGTTTTTT. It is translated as CASSWGTYTGELFF.

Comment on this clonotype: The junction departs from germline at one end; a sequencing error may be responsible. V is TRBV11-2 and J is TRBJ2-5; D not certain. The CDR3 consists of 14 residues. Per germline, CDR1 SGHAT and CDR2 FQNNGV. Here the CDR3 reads CASSQVVGRETQYF. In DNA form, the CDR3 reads TGCGCCAGCAGCCAAGTAGTGGGTAGAGAGACCCAGTACTTC.

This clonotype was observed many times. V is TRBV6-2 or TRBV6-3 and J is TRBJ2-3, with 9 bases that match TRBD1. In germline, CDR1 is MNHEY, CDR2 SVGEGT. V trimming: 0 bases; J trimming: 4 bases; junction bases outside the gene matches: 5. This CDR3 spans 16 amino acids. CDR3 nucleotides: TGTGCCAGCAGTTACTCCGGGACAGGGATCCCAGATACGCAGTATTTT. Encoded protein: CASSYSGTGIPDTQYF.

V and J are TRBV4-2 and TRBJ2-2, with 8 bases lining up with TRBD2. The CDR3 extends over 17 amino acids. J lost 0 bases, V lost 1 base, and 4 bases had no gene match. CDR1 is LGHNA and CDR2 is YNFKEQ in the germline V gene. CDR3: CASSQVFGRANTGELFF. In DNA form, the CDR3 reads TGTGCCAGCAGCCAAGTGTTCGGGAGGGCGAACACCGGGGAGCTGTTTTTT.

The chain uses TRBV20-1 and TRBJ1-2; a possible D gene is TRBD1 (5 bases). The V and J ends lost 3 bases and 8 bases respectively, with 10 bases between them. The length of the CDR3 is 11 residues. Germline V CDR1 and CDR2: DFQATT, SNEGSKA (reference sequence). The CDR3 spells CSARGGSGYTF. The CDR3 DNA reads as TGCAGTGCTAGGGGGGGTTCGGGCTACACCTTC.

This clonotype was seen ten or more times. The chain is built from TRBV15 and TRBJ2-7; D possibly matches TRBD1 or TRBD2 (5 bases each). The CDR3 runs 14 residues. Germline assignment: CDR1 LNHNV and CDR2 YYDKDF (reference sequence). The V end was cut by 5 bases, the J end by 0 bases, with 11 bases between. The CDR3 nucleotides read TGTGCCACCAGCGAGGGACCAGACTCCTACGAGCAGTACTTC. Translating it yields CATSEGPDSYEQYF. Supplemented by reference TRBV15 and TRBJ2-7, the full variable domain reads DAMVIQNPRYQVTQFGKPVTLSCSQTLNHNVMYWYQQKSSQAPKLLFHYYDKDFNNEADTPDNFQSRRPNTSFCFLDIRSPGLGDTAMYLCATSEGPDSYEQYFGPGTRLTVT.

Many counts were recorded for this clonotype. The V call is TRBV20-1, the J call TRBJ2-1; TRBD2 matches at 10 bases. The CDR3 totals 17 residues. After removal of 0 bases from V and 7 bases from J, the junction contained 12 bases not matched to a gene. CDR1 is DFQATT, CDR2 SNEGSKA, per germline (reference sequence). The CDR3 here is CSARDLWTSGPPNEQFF. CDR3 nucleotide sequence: TGCAGTGCTAGAGATCTATGGACTAGCGGTCCACCGAATGAGCAGTTCTTC.

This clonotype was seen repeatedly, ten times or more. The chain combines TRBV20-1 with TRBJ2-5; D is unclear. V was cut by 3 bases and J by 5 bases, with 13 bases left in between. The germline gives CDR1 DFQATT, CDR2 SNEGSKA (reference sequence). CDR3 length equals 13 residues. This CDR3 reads CSASVLLRETQYF. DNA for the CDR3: TGCAGTGCTAGTGTTCTACTGAGGGAGACCCAGTACTTC.

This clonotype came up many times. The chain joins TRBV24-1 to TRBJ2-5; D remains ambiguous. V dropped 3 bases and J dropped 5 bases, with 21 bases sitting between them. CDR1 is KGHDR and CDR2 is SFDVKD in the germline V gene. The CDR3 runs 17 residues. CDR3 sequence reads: CATSDPKAPGGAETQYF. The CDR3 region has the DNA TGTGCCACCAGTGATCCAAAGGCGCCAGGCGGCGCCGAGACCCAGTACTTC.

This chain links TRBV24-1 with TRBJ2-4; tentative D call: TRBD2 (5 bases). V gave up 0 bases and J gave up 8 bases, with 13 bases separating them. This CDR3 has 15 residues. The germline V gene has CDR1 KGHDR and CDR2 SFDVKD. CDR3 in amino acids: CATSDLREGGHIQYF. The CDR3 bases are TGTGCCACCAGTGATTTGAGAGAGGGTGGGCACATTCAGTACTTC.

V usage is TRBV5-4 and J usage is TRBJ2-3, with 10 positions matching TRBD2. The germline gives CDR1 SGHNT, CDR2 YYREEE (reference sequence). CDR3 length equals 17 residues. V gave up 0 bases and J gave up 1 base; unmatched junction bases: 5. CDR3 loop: CASSLDSSGRRTDTQYF. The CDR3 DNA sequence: TGTGCCAGCAGCTTGGATTCTAGCGGGAGACGCACAGATACGCAGTATTTT.

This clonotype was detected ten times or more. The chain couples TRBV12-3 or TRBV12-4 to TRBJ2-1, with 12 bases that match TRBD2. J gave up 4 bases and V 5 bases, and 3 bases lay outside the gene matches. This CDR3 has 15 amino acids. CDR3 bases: TGTGCCAGCAGTGCTAGCGGGAGGGGTTACAATGAGCAGTTCTTC. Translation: CASSASGRGYNEQFF.

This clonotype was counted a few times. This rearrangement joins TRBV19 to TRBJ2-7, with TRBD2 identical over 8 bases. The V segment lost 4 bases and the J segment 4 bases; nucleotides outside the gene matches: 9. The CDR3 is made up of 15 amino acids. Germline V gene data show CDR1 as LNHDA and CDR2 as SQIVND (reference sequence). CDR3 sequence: CASSSGSGTFYEQYF. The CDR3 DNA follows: TGTGCCAGTAGTAGCGGTAGCGGGACCTTTTACGAGCAGTACTTC.

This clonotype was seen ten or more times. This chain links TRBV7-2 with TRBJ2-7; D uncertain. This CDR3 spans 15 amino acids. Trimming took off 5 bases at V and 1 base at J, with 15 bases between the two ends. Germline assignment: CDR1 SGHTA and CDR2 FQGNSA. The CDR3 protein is CASSPSGRRSYEQYF. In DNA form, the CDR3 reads TGTGCCAGCAGCCCCTCCGGACGGCGGTCCTACGAGCAGTACTTC.

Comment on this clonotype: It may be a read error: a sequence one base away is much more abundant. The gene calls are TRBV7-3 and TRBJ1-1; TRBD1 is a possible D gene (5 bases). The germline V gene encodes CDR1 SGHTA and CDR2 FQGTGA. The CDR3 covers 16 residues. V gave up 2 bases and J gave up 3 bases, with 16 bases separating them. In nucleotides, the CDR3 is TGTGCCAGCAGCTTAGAGGCGTGGGGGAAGGACACTGAAGCTTTCTTT. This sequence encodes CASSLEAWGKDTEAFF.

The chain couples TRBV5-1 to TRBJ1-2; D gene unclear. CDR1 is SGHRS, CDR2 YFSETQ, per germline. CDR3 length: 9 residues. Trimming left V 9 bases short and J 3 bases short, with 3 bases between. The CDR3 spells CATDYGYTF. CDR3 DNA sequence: TGCGCCACCGACTATGGCTACACCTTC.

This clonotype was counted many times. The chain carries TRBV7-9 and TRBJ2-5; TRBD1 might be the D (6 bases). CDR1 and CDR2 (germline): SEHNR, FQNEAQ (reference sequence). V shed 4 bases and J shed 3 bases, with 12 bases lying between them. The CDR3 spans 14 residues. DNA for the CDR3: TGTGCCAGCAGCTCCAGACAGGCCGAAGAGACCCAGTACTTC. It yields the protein CASSSRQAEETQYF.

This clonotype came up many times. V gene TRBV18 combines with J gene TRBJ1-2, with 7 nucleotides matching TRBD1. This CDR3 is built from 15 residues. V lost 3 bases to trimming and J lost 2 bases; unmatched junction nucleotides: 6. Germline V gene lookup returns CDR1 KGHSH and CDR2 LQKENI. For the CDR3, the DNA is TGTGCCAGCTCACCGACAGGGTTCGACAACTATGGCTACACCTTC. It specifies CASSPTGFDNYGYTF.

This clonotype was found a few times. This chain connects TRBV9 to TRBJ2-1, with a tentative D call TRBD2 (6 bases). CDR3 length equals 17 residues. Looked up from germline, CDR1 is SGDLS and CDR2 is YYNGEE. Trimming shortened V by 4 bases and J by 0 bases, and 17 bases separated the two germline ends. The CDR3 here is CASSTNPGASSYNEQFF. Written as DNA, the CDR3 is TGTGCCAGCAGCACCAACCCGGGAGCCAGCTCCTACAATGAGCAGTTCTTC. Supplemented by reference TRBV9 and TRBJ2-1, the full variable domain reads DSGVTQTPKHLITATGQRVTLRCSPRSGDLSVYWYQQSLDQGLQFLIQYYNGEERAKGNILERFSAQQFPDLHSELNLSSLELGDSALYFCASSTNPGASSYNEQFFGPGTRLTVL.

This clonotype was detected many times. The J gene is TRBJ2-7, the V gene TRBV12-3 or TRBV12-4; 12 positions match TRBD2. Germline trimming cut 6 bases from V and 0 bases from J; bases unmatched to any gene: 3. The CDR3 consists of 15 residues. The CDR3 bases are TGTGCCAGCAGGGGGACTAGCGGGCACTCCTACGAGCAGTACTTC. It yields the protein CASRGTSGHSYEQYF.

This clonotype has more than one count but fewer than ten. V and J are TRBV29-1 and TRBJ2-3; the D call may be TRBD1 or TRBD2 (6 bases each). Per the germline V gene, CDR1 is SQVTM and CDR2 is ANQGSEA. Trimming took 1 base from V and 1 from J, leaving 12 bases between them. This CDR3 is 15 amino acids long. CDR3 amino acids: CSVEARRGGTDTQYF. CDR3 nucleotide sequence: TGCAGCGTTGAAGCACGTAGGGGGGGCACAGATACGCAGTATTTT.

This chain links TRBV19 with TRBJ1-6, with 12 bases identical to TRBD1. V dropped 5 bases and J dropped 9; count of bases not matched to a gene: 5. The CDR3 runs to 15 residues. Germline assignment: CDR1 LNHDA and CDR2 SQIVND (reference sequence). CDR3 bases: TGTGCCAGTAGTGCGGGGACAGGGGGCACTTCACCCCTCCACTTT. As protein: CASSAGTGGTSPLHF.

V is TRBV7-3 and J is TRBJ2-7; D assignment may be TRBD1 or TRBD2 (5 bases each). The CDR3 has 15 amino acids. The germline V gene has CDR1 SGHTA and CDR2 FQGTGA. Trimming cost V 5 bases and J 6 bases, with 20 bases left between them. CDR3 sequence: CASSPQSTSGAEQYF. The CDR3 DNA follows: TGTGCCAGCAGCCCTCAGTCGACATCCGGGGCCGAGCAGTACTTC.

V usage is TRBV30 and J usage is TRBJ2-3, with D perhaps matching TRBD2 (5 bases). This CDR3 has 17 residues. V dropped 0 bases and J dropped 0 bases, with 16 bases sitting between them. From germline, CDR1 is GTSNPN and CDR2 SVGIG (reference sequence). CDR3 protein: CAWSVPPHWESTDTQYF. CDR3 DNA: TGTGCCTGGAGTGTACCCCCTCATTGGGAGAGCACAGATACGCAGTATTTT.

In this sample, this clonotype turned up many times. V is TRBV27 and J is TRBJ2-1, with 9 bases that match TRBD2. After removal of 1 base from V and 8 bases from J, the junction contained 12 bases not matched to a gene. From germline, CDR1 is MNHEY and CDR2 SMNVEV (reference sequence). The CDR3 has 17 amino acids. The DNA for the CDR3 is TGTGCCAGCAGTTTATTCGCGGGGGGGGGGTCGGACGATGAGCAGTTCTTC. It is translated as CASSLFAGGGSDDEQFF.